These 2 T cell receptor beta chains share one sample of origin, sequenced in a study of blood T cell repertoires in COVID-19. Here immunoSEQ multiplex PCR was the method, and the copy in TCRdb shows in-frame clones only, minus some. This sample has a few hundred thousand clones, with around 87% found just once. Sequenced material: PBMCs or T cells enriched from blood (not recorded which). These receptors originate from a woman aged 18-29 years with acute COVID-19.

The chain combines TRBV2 with TRBJ1-1; D possibly corresponds to TRBD1 (5 bases). CDR3 length: 15 residues. With 4 bases removed from V and 2 bases from J, the gap between germline ends came to 14 bases. Germline assignment: CDR1 SNHLY and CDR2 FYNNEI. The CDR3 coding sequence is TGTGCCAGCAGTGGGGGGGAGAAAGGAAACACTGAAGCTTTCTTT. Its translation is CASSGGEKGNTEAFF.

This chain joins TRBV14 and TRBJ2-7; maybe TRBD2 (5 bases). Trimming removed 1 base from V and 7 bases from J, with 11 bases in between. Germline V gene sequence: CDR1 SGHDN, CDR2 FVKESK. CDR3 length: 13 amino acids. CDR3: CASSQAYRGEQYF. The CDR3 DNA sequence: TGTGCCAGCAGCCAAGCCTATCGCGGGGAGCAGTACTTC.